The entry below describes one T cell receptor beta chain. Its antigen is unidentified. The CDR3 runs 12 residues. Germline CDR1 and CDR2: SGHTA and FQGNSA. This entry is derived from a study of monozygotic twins with inflammatory bowel disease. General study results and limits: With others, IBD patients shared fewer clonotypes than healthy twins did, especially with disease activity. Discrimination among different T cell subtypes was not achievable.

An approximately 2.7 ml blood sample was drawn per donor. Two nested PCRs, run for approximately 16 and 9 cycles, were applied to TCRalpha and TCRbeta cDNA. No DNA is given; TCRdb re-called the 5' RACE reads and lists each CDR3 protein once. This sample's clone table lists approximately 330,000 distinct CDR3 sequences. The sequenced sample was blood. The chain recombines TRBV7-2 with TRBJ1-1. The source of this sequence is a human donor with ulcerative colitis or Crohn's disease, or a healthy co-twin of an affected twin (not recorded which). The CDR3 here is CASSLVGSEAFF. Full variable domain (remainder filled in from reference TRBV7-2 and TRBJ1-1): GAGVSQSPSNKVTEKGKDVELRCDPISGHTALYWYRQSLGQGLEFLIYFQGNSAPDKSGLPSDRFSAERTGGSVSTLTIQRTQQEDSAVYLCASSLVGSEAFFGQGTRLTVV.